This T cell receptor (beta chain) was found in a study of T cells in women clearing cervical HPV infection. On the study more broadly: Case blood drawn at lesion detection; control blood after infection cleared. Cases' blood sampling followed lesion detection by median roughly 150 days (90 to 200).

The CDR3 totals 15 residues. Germline V gives CDR1 SGHRS, CDR2 YFSETQ. Generated by immunoSEQ multiplex PCR, the TCRdb table keeps only in-frame clones and is missing some. The listing contains about 27,000 clones. Turning to this clone: What it binds is not known. Germline is not matched at one junction end, which may reflect a read error. Sequencing ends 3 residues short of the CDR3 end; the germline J gene provides the rest. This CDR3 is also generated by other DNA sequences in the sample.

All participants had a single incident cervical HPV16 infection, and prevalent HPV16 infections were excluded. Study-wide points: Cases carried less TRBV6-7 than controls: 0.11% versus 0.16%.

The V and J genes are TRBV5-1 and TRBJ1-3; weak D call: TRBD1 (6 bases). The sequencing input was blood buffy coat. The receptor comes from a woman between 18 and 70 years old with a cervical HPV16 infection that either progressed to CIN3+ or cleared (not recorded which). This CDR3 reads CASKGGGAPGNTIYF. CDR3 DNA, as far as it was read: TGCGCCAGCAAAGGGGGAGGGGCGCCCGGAAACACT.